The 5 T cell receptor beta chains below all came from one sample that was sequenced in a study of Graves' ophthalmopathy and Graves' hyperthyroidism. The TCR beta CDR3 regions underwent amplification from RNA transcripts. HTBI primers were used in a first-round RT-PCR, which preceded a second-round multiplex PCR. TCRdb re-analysed the multiplex PCR reads in MiXCR, keeping a single row per CDR3 protein. This sample has 600,000 to 700,000 distinct CDR3 sequences, with about 38% found just once. Sample: peripheral blood. These receptors came from an adult man with Graves' ophthalmopathy.

The chain carries TRBV9 and TRBJ2-5; 9 bases fit TRBD2. Germline-derived CDR1 and CDR2 are SGDLS and YYNGEE. The CDR3 covers 18 residues. The V gene end was trimmed by 4 bases and the J gene end by 0 bases; junction bases not matched to a gene: 13. The CDR3 loop reads CASSHRLAETQYQETQYF. The CDR3 DNA reads as TGTGCCAGCAGCCACCGACTAGCGGAAACACAGTACCAAGAGACCCAGTACTTC. The full variable domain, its missing parts supplied by reference TRBV9 and TRBJ2-5, is DSGVTQTPKHLITATGQRVTLRCSPRSGDLSVYWYQQSLDQGLQFLIQYYNGEERAKGNILERFSAQQFPDLHSELNLSSLELGDSALYFCASSHRLAETQYQETQYFGPGTRLLVL.

The rearrangement links TRBV30 to TRBJ2-7, with 11 nucleotides matching TRBD2. J gave up 3 bases and V 7 bases, and 2 bases lay outside the gene matches. The germline V gene encodes CDR1 GTSNPN and CDR2 SVGIG (reference sequence). This CDR3 has 12 residues. This CDR3 is CAFTSGGYEQYF. The CDR3, as DNA: TGTGCCTTCACTAGCGGGGGCTACGAGCAGTACTTC.

The CDR3 spells CATSRGGTSGPTQYF. For the CDR3, the DNA is TGTGCCACCAGCAGAGGAGGGACTAGCGGGCCGACCCAGTACTTC. The chain combines TRBV15 with TRBJ2-5; 12 bases align to TRBD2. Trimming cost V 1 base and J 7 bases; bases outside gene matches: 4. Germline V CDR1 and CDR2: LNHNV, YYDKDF (reference sequence). The CDR3 runs 15 residues.

This chain links TRBV7-2 with TRBJ2-5; possible D gene TRBD1, 6 bases. The CDR3 totals 15 residues. Per the germline V gene, CDR1 is SGHTA and CDR2 is FQGNSA. Trimming removed 7 bases at V and 0 bases at J, with 15 bases between. The CDR3 nucleotides are TGTGCCAGCACTCGGGACACACGGTACCAAGAGACCCAGTACTTC. This sequence encodes CASTRDTRYQETQYF. Using reference TRBV7-2 and TRBJ2-5 for the parts outside the CDR3, the full variable domain is GAGVSQSPSNKVTEKGKDVELRCDPISGHTALYWYRQSLGQGLEFLIYFQGNSAPDKSGLPSDRFSAERTGGSVSTLTIQRTQQEDSAVYLCASTRDTRYQETQYFGPGTRLLVL.

This sequence joins TRBV5-4 and TRBJ1-3; possibly TRBD1 for D (5 bases). CDR1 and CDR2 (germline): SGHNT, YYREEE (reference sequence). The CDR3 length is 13 residues. Trimming left V 4 bases short and J 8 bases short, with 13 bases between. The CDR3 loop is CASSPEGVDTIYF. In DNA, the CDR3 is TGTGCCAGCAGCCCCGAAGGGGTGGACACCATATATTTT.